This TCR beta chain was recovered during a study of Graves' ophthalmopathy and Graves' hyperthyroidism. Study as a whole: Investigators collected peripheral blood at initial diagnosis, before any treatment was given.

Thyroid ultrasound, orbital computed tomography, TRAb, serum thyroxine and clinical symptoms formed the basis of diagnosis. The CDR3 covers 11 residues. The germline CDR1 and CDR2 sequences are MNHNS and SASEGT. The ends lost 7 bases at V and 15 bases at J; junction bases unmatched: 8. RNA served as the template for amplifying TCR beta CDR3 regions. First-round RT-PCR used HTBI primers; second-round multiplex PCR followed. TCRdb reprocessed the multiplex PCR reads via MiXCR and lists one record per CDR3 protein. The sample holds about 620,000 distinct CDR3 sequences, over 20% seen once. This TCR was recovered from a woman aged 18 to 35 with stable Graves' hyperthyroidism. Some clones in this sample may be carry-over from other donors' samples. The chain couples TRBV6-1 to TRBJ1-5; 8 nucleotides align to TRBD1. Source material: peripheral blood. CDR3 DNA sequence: TGTGCCAGCATATCCGGGACAGGCATGCATTTT. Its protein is CASISGTGMHF.